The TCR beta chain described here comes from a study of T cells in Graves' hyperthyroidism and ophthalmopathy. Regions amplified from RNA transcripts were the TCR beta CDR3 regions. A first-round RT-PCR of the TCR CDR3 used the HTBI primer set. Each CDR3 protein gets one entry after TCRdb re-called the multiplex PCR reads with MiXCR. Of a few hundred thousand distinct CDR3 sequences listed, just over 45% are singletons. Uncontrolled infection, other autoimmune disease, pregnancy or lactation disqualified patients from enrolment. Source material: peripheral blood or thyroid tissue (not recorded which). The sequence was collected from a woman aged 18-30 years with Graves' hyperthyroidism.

CDR3 in DNA: TGTGCCGGGGGGAGGTACGAGCAGTACTTC. Protein product: CAGGRYEQYF. The gene calls are TRBV2 and TRBJ2-7; possible D gene TRBD2, 6 bases. The CDR3 contains 10 residues. Trimming removed 11 bases at V and 4 bases at J, with 9 bases between. Looked up from germline, CDR1 is SNHLY and CDR2 is FYNNEI.